These T cell receptor beta chains were read from a single sample in a study of cytomegalovirus exposure and HLA in healthy donors. The repertoire was sequenced with immunoSEQ multiplex PCR; TCRdb's copy has only in-frame clones and lacks some. The sample consists of tens of thousands of clones, just over 70% of them appearing once. The sequencing input was PBMCs. The receptor source for this set is a man between 60 and 75 years old in good health and CMV-seronegative. Both conserved end residues are part of each CDR3. The D gene is left open where the match is weak. Size values are once, few and many counts, or a class for expanded clones, and some rows have none.

D: .
V: TRBV28
size: .
J: TRBJ2-1
CDR3: CASSLVVRISHNEQFF
DNA: TGTGCCAGCAGTTTGGTCGTGCGGATCAGCCACAATGAGCAGTTCTTC

D: TRBD2
V: TRBV9
size: .
J: TRBJ2-1
CDR3: CASSVLSGGAFDEQFF
DNA: TGTGCCAGCAGCGTGCTATCCGGGGGGGCGTTCGATGAGCAGTTCTTC

D: .
V: TRBV14
size: few
J: TRBJ2-5
CDR3: CASSQDWANQETQYF
DNA: TGTGCCAGCAGCCAAGATTGGGCTAACCAAGAGACCCAGTACTTC

D: TRBD2
V: TRBV4-3
size: few
J: TRBJ2-7
CDR3: CASSQAAGVTAYEQYF
DNA: TGCGCCAGCAGCCAAGCCGCGGGGGTTACCGCCTACGAGCAGTACTTC

D: TRBD1
V: TRBV6-1
size: once
J: TRBJ1-4
CDR3: CATGTGVESEKLFF
DNA: TGTGCCACTGGGACAGGGGTTGAAAGTGAAAAACTGTTTTTT

D: TRBD1
V: TRBV4-1
size: medium-sized
J: TRBJ2-5
CDR3: CASSFRDREQETQYF
DNA: TGCGCCAGCAGCTTCCGGGACAGGGAGCAAGAGACCCAGTACTTC

D: .
V: TRBV29-1
size: .
J: TRBJ1-1
CDR3: CSVEQGRVTEAFF
DNA: TGCAGCGTTGAACAGGGAAGGGTGACTGAAGCTTTCTTT

D: TRBD1
V: TRBV6-1
size: .
J: TRBJ2-7
CDR3: CASSGRGQESSYEQYF
DNA: TGTGCCAGCAGTGGGAGGGGACAGGAGAGCTCCTACGAGCAGTACTTC

D: TRBD2
V: TRBV28
size: .
J: TRBJ2-3
CDR3: CASSLAGGPGDTQYF
DNA: TGTGCCAGCAGCCTAGCGGGAGGGCCGGGAGATACGCAGTATTTT

D: .
V: TRBV5-1
size: .
J: TRBJ2-7
CDR3: CASSLDTGNYEQYF
DNA: TGCGCCAGCAGCCTAGACACGGGAAACTACGAGCAGTACTTC

D: .
V: TRBV10-2
size: few
J: TRBJ2-2
CDR3: CATKDSGNTGELFF
DNA: TGCGCCACTAAGGACTCGGGGAACACCGGGGAGCTGTTTTTT

D: TRBD1
V: TRBV18
size: .
J: TRBJ1-2
CDR3: CASSPKAGGDGHTF
DNA: TGTGCCAGCTCACCAAAAGCAGGGGGCGATGGCCACACCTTC

D: TRBD1
V: TRBV4-1
size: .
J: TRBJ1-3
CDR3: CASSHRTGQSGNTIYF
DNA: TGCGCCAGCAGCCACAGGACAGGGCAGTCTGGAAACACCATATATTTT

D: .
V: TRBV30
size: .
J: TRBJ2-1
CDR3: CAWSAIQSSYNEQFF
DNA: TGTGCCTGGAGTGCGATACAGAGCTCCTACAATGAGCAGTTCTTC

D: .
V: TRBV15
size: .
J: TRBJ1-4
CDR3: CATSRGGATNEKLFF
DNA: TGTGCCACCAGCAGAGGCGGGGCGACTAATGAAAAACTGTTTTTT

D: TRBD2
V: TRBV6-4
size: .
J: TRBJ2-1
CDR3: CASSEGGEHNEQFF
DNA: TGTGCCAGCAGTGAGGGGGGGGAACACAATGAGCAGTTCTTC